This T cell receptor beta chain was found in a study of shared clonotypes between healthy human individuals. There were only Caucasian adults among the donors, and all lived in Nashville, Tennessee. Method: immunoSEQ multiplex PCR; TCRdb's copy keeps in-frame clones and lacks some. The profile shows 2 million to 3 million clones, 90% to 95% of them singletons. The study's findings and limits: Sequencing depth was a factor that was expected to affect clonotype sharing among donors. Memory subsets generally showed smaller estimated richness than naive subsets did. Clonotypes which were not shared had lower generation probabilities than clonotypes that all four donors shared.

The germline gives CDR1 SGHTA, CDR2 FQGNSA. CDR3 length: 14 amino acids. The V gene lost 4 bases and the J gene lost 1 base, with 10 bases spanning the gap. Note on this clone: Antigen unknown.

The sequencing input was naive CD4+ T cells from PBMCs. Subset indicated: CD45RA+ positively selected. The chain couples TRBV7-2 to TRBJ1-1; D possibly corresponds to TRBD1 (5 bases). This TCR came from a young man in good health. Some clones in this sample may be carry-over from other donors' samples. Here the CDR3 DNA reads TGTGCCAGCAGCTCTGGACAACAGAACACTGAAGCTTTCTTT. Translation gives CASSSGQQNTEAFF.